This T cell receptor beta chain was observed in a study of cytomegalovirus exposure and HLA in healthy donors. Study information: The roughly 130 validation repertoires used the same platform as the 600 to 750 first-cohort repertoires (as reported by a later analysis).

Study-level points and caveats: Rare TCR sequences predominated, though certain public TCRs were found in many donors. The study listed roughly 160 cytomegalovirus-associated TCR beta chains.

V lost 5 bases and J lost 1, with 12 bases in between. The CDR3 contains 14 residues. Germline CDR1 and CDR2: MGHDK and SYGVNS. This clone was observed once. The antigen is not known. Libraries were prepared by immunoSEQ multiplex PCR; TCRdb keeps only in-frame clonotypes and omits some of them. The sample has around 120,000 clones, roughly 90% seen once; the top ten hold under 2%. The sequencing sample was made of PBMCs. The chain combines TRBV25-1 with TRBJ2-7; the D is unclear. The TCR was taken from a woman aged 18 to 35 in good health and CMV-seronegative. The CDR3 spells CASSQPGSSYEQYF. CDR3 coding DNA: TGTGCCAGCAGTCAACCCGGGTCTTCCTACGAGCAGTACTTC.